A single sample gave rise to the 27 T cell receptor beta chains below, sequenced in a study of identical twins. TCRdb re-analysed the 5' RACE reads in MiXCR, keeping a single row per CDR3 protein. The data contain some 690,000 distinct CDR3 sequences, less than 25% of them seen just once; the ten biggest clones take up over 4%. Another study also made use of these data, one on T cells expressing NK-cell markers.

Sample: PBMCs. Receptors originate from a woman under 30 in good health.

Written as DNA, the CDR3 is TGTGCCAGCAGCTTCCAGGGTAATCATCAGCCCCAGCATTTT. This sequence encodes CASSFQGNHQPQHF. V usage is TRBV7-9 and J usage is TRBJ1-5, with D maybe TRBD1 (5 bases). The CDR3 consists of 14 residues. V gave up 3 bases and J gave up 5 bases, with 11 bases separating them. The germline gives CDR1 SEHNR, CDR2 FQNEAQ (reference sequence).

This rearrangement joins TRBV7-9 to TRBJ2-6, with D hard to call. Trimming left V 2 bases short and J 4 bases short, with 9 bases between. CDR1 SEHNR and CDR2 FQNEAQ come from the germline V gene (reference sequence). This CDR3 spans 15 amino acids. CDR3 loop: CASSLTAPGANVLTF. CDR3 in DNA: TGTGCCAGCAGCTTAACCGCGCCAGGGGCCAACGTCCTGACTTTC.

This clonotype was detected a few times. This chain links TRBV5-4 with TRBJ2-6; possibly TRBD1 or TRBD2 for D (5 bases each). CDR1 is SGHNT, CDR2 YYREEE, per germline (reference sequence). The V end was cut by 0 bases, the J end by 0 bases, with 13 bases between. This CDR3 has 18 residues. Here the CDR3 reads CASSLGGVLYSGANVLTF. The CDR3 DNA reads TGTGCCAGCAGCTTGGGAGGGGTCCTCTACTCTGGGGCCAACGTCCTGACTTTC.

The rearrangement joins TRBV15 to TRBJ2-5, with D possibly matching TRBD1 (5 bases). CDR3 length: 14 amino acids. Per the germline V gene, CDR1 is LNHNV and CDR2 is YYDKDF (reference sequence). V was pared by 9 bases and J by 2 bases, with 16 bases between. The CDR3 DNA reads TGTGCCACTTCCAATCAGGGTACGCAAGAGACCCAGTACTTC. It encodes CATSNQGTQETQYF.

This clonotype has more than one count but fewer than ten. V usage is TRBV20-1 and J usage is TRBJ2-5, with 9 bases aligning to TRBD2. This CDR3 has 14 amino acids. Trimming at V came to 5 bases and at J to 5 bases, leaving 9 bases not matched to a gene. Per germline, CDR1 DFQATT and CDR2 SNEGSKA (reference sequence). Here the CDR3 reads CSAQKGLAWETQYF. CDR3 sequence (DNA): TGCAGTGCTCAGAAGGGACTAGCATGGGAGACCCAGTACTTC.

This clonotype was found a few times. V gene TRBV20-1 combines with J gene TRBJ2-4, with D possibly called TRBD1 or TRBD2 (6 bases each). The CDR3 loop spans 12 amino acids. Deletions cut 7 bases from V and 3 bases from J, with 10 bases between. The V gene's germline CDR1 is DFQATT and CDR2 SNEGSKA (reference sequence). CDR3 nucleotide sequence: TGCAGTGGGGGGGCTAACAAAAACATTCAGTACTTC. Its protein product is CSGGANKNIQYF.

This clonotype occurred a few times. The genes are TRBV12-3 or TRBV12-4 and TRBJ2-2; possibly TRBD1 for D (6 bases). Trimming removed 8 bases from V and 6 bases from J, with 19 bases in between. The CDR3 spans 15 residues. In nucleotides, the CDR3 is TGTGCCAGCCATCCAGGGGTGCCGGGATCCGGGGAGCTGTTTTTT. Its translation is CASHPGVPGSGELFF.

The chain has TRBV10-3 and TRBJ1-2; a possible D gene is TRBD1 (5 bases). The CDR3 runs 14 residues. CDR1 ENHRY and CDR2 SYGVKD come from the germline V gene. V dropped 8 bases and J dropped 4 bases, with 17 bases sitting between them. The CDR3 nucleotides are TGTGCCATCGGGGGGGGTCCTAGAGGCTATGGCTACACCTTC. Protein sequence: CAIGGGPRGYGYTF.

This clonotype has more than one count but fewer than ten. The rearrangement joins TRBV20-1 to TRBJ2-2; the D gene is possibly TRBD2 (5 bases). Germline V lookup: CDR1 DFQATT, CDR2 SNEGSKA (reference sequence). V shed 6 bases and J shed 7 bases, with 15 bases lying between them. The CDR3 covers 13 residues. CDR3 sequence: CSAPLFSGGELFF. The CDR3 coding sequence is TGCAGTGCCCCTTTGTTCAGCGGCGGGGAGCTGTTTTTT.

The V gene is TRBV7-9, the J gene TRBJ2-1; 9 bases line up with TRBD2. Looked up from germline, CDR1 is SEHNR and CDR2 is FQNEAQ (reference sequence). The ends lost 1 base at V and 8 bases at J; junction bases unmatched: 6. This CDR3 region has 15 residues. The CDR3 sequence is CASSLGAGGRYEQFF. CDR3 DNA sequence: TGTGCCAGCAGCTTAGGGGCGGGAGGGCGCTATGAGCAGTTCTTC.

Ten or more counts support this clonotype. The chain joins TRBV6-5 to TRBJ1-5, with D maybe TRBD1 (6 bases). The CDR3 has 14 amino acids. Germline CDR1 is MNHEY and CDR2 is SVGAGI. V lost 2 bases and J 5 bases, leaving 10 bases between the germline ends. This chain's CDR3 is CASSYLAGDQPQHF. The CDR3 DNA reads as TGTGCCAGCAGTTACCTCGCAGGGGATCAGCCCCAGCATTTT.

This clonotype was recorded many times. V usage is TRBV21-1 and J usage is TRBJ2-1; the DNA was not used to check the table's D call, TRBD1. TRBV21-1 is a pseudogene segment. This CDR3 comprises 16 residues. In DNA, the CDR3 is TGTGCCAGCAGTCCCGCAGGGACGGGGTTTCGGAATGAGCAGTTCTTC. Residues: CASSPAGTGFRNEQFF.

This clonotype was counted between two and nine times. This chain links TRBV25-1 with TRBJ2-7, with D perhaps assigned TRBD1 or TRBD2 (5 bases each). This CDR3 contains 14 residues. V dropped 10 bases and J dropped 6 bases, with 22 bases sitting between them. CDR1 is MGHDK, CDR2 SYGVNS, per germline. The CDR3 sequence: CATAGTSEVGEQYF. The CDR3 coding sequence is TGTGCCACTGCAGGGACGTCGGAGGTGGGCGAGCAGTACTTC.

The gene calls are TRBV29-1 and TRBJ1-1; TRBD1 is a possible D gene (6 bases). This CDR3 has 13 residues. V was cut by 6 bases and J by 0 bases, with 11 bases left in between. Germline loops: CDR1 SQVTM, CDR2 ANQGSEA. Written as DNA, the CDR3 is TGCAGCGTCCAGTGGACAGTGAACACTGAAGCTTTCTTT. Protein: CSVQWTVNTEAFF.

The V gene is TRBV29-1, the J gene TRBJ2-5; D is uncertain. This CDR3 has 10 residues. With 6 bases removed from V and 4 bases from J, the gap between germline ends came to 6 bases. The germline V gene has CDR1 SQVTM and CDR2 ANQGSEA. The CDR3 sequence is CSVQRETQYF. CDR3 bases: TGCAGCGTACAGCGAGAGACCCAGTACTTC.

The chain has TRBV6-5 and TRBJ2-2; weak D call: TRBD1 (5 bases). Trimming pared 0 bases from V and 0 bases from J, leaving 14 bases between. From germline, CDR1 is MNHEY and CDR2 SVGAGI. The CDR3 is made up of 18 amino acids. DNA for the CDR3: TGTGCCAGCAGTTACTCGATACGAACAGGTTCGAACACCGGGGAGCTGTTTTTT. Its translation: CASSYSIRTGSNTGELFF.

The chain uses TRBV24-1 and TRBJ2-1, with a possible D match to TRBD2 (5 bases). Deletions cut 5 bases from V and 2 bases from J, with 12 bases between. Germline lookup yields CDR1 KGHDR and CDR2 SFDVKD. The CDR3 covers 15 residues. The CDR3: CATSAPGGAYNEQFF. For the CDR3, the DNA is TGTGCCACCAGTGCCCCAGGAGGAGCCTACAATGAGCAGTTCTTC.

This clonotype turned up a few times. The chain links TRBV20-1 to TRBJ1-5, with 8 bases matching TRBD1. The CDR3 has 14 amino acids. The germline V gene has CDR1 DFQATT and CDR2 SNEGSKA (reference sequence). V lost 2 bases and J lost 3; bases outside the gene matches: 3. CDR3 region: CSARPRGHNQPQHF. The CDR3 DNA follows: TGCAGTGCTAGACCCAGGGGGCACAATCAGCCCCAGCATTTT.

J is TRBJ2-1 and V is TRBV5-6; the match to TRBD2 covers 10 bases. CDR3 size: 14 residues. CDR1 and CDR2 from the germline V gene are SGHDT and YYEEEE. V lost 3 bases to trimming and J lost 10 bases; unmatched junction nucleotides: 7. DNA for the CDR3: TGTGCCAGCAGCTCCCCTAGCGGGAGAGGCGAGCAGTTCTTC. Translating gives CASSSPSGRGEQFF.

The chain has TRBV29-1 and TRBJ2-7; 11 bases are a match to TRBD2. J was trimmed by 3 bases and V by 2 bases; bases with no gene match: 3. The germline CDR1 and CDR2 sequences are SQVTM and ANQGSEA. This CDR3 is 14 amino acids long. The CDR3 bases are TGCAGCGTTGAAAAGACTAGCGGGGACTACGAGCAGTACTTC. The encoded protein is CSVEKTSGDYEQYF.

CDR3 protein: CASSSLGGLLSPLHF. The CDR3 DNA is TGCGCCAGCAGCTCCCTCGGGGGGCTCCTTTCACCCCTCCACTTT. The J gene is TRBJ1-6, the V gene TRBV5-1; D is possibly TRBD1 (6 bases). This CDR3 has 15 residues. Germline CDR1 and CDR2: SGHRS and YFSETQ. V was cut by 3 bases and J by 9 bases, with 16 bases left in between.

This clonotype was counted between two and nine times. The gene calls are TRBV20-1 and TRBJ2-7; 10 bases are a match to TRBD2. Germline lookup yields CDR1 DFQATT and CDR2 SNEGSKA (reference sequence). The CDR3 is 19 amino acids. Unmatched junction bases numbered 17, after V lost 0 bases and J lost 3 bases. The CDR3 is CSARDRRLWLAGAGYEQYF. In nucleotides, the CDR3 is TGCAGTGCTAGAGATCGCCGCCTGTGGCTAGCGGGAGCGGGCTACGAGCAGTACTTC.

This clonotype appeared a few times. A read error may produce the germline difference seen at one junction end. The chain has TRBV12-3 or TRBV12-4 and TRBJ2-6, with D possibly matching TRBD2 (5 bases). The CDR3 has 16 amino acids. The CDR3 bases are TGTGCCAGCACTTTAGGATGGGGAGTTGGGGCCAACGTCCTGACTTTC. As protein: CASTLGWGVGANVLTF.

The sample holds a few counts of this clonotype. This rearrangement joins TRBV10-3 to TRBJ2-5; D gene uncertain. Trimming took 6 bases from V and 5 from J, leaving 7 bases between them. This CDR3 is built from 11 residues. Looked up from germline, CDR1 is ENHRY and CDR2 is SYGVKD. The CDR3 protein is CAISGRETQYF. DNA for the CDR3: TGTGCCATCAGCGGTAGGGAGACCCAGTACTTC.

This clonotype was counted at least ten times. The rearrangement links TRBV20-1 to TRBJ2-7, with D possibly being TRBD2 (5 bases). Looked up from germline, CDR1 is DFQATT and CDR2 is SNEGSKA (reference sequence). Trimming removed 3 bases from V and 6 bases from J, with 12 bases in between. The CDR3 is 12 amino acids. For the CDR3, the DNA is TGCAGTGCTAGGGCCGGACTTCGCGAGCAGTACTTC. Translation: CSARAGLREQYF.

The V and J genes are TRBV20-1 and TRBJ1-1; possible D gene TRBD1, 5 bases. V lost 5 bases and J 4 bases, leaving 11 bases between the germline ends. There are 12 residues in the CDR3. Germline V gene lookup returns CDR1 DFQATT and CDR2 SNEGSKA (reference sequence). The CDR3 DNA reads TGCAGTGCTGGGGGGGTCCGCACTGAAGCTTTCTTT. Translating gives CSAGGVRTEAFF.

The chain links TRBV5-1 to TRBJ2-3, with unresolved D. Germline CDR1 SGHRS, CDR2 YFSETQ. Deletions cut 4 bases from V and 4 bases from J, with 10 bases between. The CDR3 contains 13 residues. This chain's CDR3 is CASSRFSPDTQYF. The CDR3 region has the DNA TGCGCCAGCAGCCGATTCTCCCCAGATACGCAGTATTTT.